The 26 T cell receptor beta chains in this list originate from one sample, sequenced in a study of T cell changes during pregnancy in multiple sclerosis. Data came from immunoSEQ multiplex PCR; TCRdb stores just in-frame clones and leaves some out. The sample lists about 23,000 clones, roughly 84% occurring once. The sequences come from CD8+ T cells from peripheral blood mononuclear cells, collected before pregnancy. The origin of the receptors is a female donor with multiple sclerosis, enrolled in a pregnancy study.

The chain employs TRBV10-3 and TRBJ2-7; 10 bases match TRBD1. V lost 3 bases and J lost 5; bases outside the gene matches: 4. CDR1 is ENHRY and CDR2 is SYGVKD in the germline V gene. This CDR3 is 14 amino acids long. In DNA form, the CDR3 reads TGTGCCATCAGTGAACCCGGGACAGGGGACGAGCAGTACTTC. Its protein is CAISEPGTGDEQYF.

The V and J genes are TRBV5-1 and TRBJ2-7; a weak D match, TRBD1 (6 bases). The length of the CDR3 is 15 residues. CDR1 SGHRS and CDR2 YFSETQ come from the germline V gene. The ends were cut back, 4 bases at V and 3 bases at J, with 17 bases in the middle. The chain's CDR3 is CASSNLQGLNYEQYF. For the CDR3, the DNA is TGCGCCAGCAGCAACCTACAGGGATTGAACTACGAGCAGTACTTC. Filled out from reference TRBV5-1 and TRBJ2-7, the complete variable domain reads KAGVTQTPRYLIKTRGQQVTLSCSPISGHRSVSWYQQTPGQGLQFLFEYFSETQRNKGNFPGRFSGRQFSNSRSEMNVSTLELGDSALYLCASSNLQGLNYEQYFGPGTRLTVT.

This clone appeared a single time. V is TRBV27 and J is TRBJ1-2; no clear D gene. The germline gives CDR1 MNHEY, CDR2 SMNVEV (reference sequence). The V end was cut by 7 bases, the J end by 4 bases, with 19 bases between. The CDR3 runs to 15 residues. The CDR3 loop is CASKERPRESYGYTF. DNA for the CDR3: TGTGCCAGCAAGGAAAGGCCGCGGGAAAGCTATGGCTACACCTTC.

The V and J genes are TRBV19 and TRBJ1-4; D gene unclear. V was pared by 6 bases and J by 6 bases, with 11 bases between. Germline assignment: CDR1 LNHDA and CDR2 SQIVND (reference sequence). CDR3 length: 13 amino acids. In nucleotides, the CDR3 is TGTGCCAGTAGAAGAGGGTGGCATGAAAAACTGTTTTTT. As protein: CASRRGWHEKLFF. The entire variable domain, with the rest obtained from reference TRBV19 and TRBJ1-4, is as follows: DGGITQSPKYLFRKEGQNVTLSCEQNLNHDAMYWYRQDPGQGLRLIYYSQIVNDFQKGDIAEGYSVSREKKESFPLTVTSAQKNPTAFYLCASRRGWHEKLFFGSGTQLSVL.

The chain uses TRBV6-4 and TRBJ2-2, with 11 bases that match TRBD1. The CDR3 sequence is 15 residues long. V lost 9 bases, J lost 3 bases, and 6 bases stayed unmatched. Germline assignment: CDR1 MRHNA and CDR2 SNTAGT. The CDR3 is CASSRTGGDTGELFF. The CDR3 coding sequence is TGTGCCAGTTCTCGGACAGGGGGCGACACCGGGGAGCTGTTTTTT.

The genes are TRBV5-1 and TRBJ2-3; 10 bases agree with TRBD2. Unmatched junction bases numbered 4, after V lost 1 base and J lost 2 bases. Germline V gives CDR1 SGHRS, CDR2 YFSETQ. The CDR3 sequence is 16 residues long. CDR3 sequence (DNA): TGCGCCAGCAGCTTGAGGCTAGCGGGAGTCACAGATACGCAGTATTTT. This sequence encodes CASSLRLAGVTDTQYF.

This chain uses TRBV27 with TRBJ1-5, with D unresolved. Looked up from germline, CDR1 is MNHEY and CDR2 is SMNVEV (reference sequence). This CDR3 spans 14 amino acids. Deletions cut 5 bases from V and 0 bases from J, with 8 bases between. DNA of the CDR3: TGTGCCAGCAGTATCACCTATAGCAATCAGCCCCAGCATTTT. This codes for CASSITYSNQPQHF.

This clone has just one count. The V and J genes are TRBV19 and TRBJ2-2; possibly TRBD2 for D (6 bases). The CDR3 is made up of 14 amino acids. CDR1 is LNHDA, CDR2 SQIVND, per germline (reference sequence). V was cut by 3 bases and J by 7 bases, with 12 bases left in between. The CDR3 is CASSIGGSRGELFF. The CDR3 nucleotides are TGTGCCAGTAGTATCGGAGGGAGCCGCGGGGAGCTGTTTTTT.

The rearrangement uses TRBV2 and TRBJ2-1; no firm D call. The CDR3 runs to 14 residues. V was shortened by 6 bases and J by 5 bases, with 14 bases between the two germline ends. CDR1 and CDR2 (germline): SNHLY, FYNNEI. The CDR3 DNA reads TGTGCCAGCAGGCTAGGTTCCGGTGACAATGAGCAGTTCTTC. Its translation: CASRLGSGDNEQFF.

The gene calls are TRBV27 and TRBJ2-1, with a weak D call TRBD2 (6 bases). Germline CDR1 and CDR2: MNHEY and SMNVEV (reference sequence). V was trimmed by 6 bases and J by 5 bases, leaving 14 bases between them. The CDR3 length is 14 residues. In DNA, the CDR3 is TGTGCCAGCAGGGTGGGGGGAACCAACAATGAGCAGTTCTTC. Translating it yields CASRVGGTNNEQFF.

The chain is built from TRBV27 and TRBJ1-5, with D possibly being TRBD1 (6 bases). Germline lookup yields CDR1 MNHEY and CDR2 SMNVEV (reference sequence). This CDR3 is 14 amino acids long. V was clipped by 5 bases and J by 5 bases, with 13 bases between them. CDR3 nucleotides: TGTGCCAGCAGTCTACAGGGAGCACATCAGCCCCAGCATTTT. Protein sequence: CASSLQGAHQPQHF.

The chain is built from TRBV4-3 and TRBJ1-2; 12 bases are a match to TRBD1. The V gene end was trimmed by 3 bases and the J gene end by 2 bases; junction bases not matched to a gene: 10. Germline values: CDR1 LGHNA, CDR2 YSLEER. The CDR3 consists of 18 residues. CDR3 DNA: TGCGCCAGCAGCCAGTCACCGGGACAGGGGGCGGGAAACTATGGCTACACCTTC. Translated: CASSQSPGQGAGNYGYTF.

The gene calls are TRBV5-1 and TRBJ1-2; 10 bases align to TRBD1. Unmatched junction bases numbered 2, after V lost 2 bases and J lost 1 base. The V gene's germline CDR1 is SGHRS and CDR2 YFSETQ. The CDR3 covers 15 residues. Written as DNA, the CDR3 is TGCGCCAGCAGCTTAGGACAGGGGGTTAACTATGGCTACACCTTC. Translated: CASSLGQGVNYGYTF.

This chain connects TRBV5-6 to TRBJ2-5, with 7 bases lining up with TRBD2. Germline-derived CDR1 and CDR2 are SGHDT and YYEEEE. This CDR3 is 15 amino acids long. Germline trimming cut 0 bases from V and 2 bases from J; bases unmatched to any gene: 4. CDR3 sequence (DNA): TGTGCCAGCAGCTTGGCTTGGGGGGGGCAAGAGACCCAGTACTTC. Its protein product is CASSLAWGGQETQYF.

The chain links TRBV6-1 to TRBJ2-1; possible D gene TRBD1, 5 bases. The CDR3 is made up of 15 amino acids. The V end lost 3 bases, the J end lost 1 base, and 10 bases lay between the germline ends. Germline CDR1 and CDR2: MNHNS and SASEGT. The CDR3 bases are TGTGCCAGCAGTGAGGGTAGGGGATCCTACAATGAGCAGTTCTTC. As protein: CASSEGRGSYNEQFF.

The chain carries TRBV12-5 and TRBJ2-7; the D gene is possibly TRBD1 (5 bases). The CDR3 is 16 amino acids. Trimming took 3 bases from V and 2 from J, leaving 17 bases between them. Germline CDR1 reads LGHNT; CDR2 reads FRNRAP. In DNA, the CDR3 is TGTGCTAGTGGTTTACAGCCTAGGACATCCCCCTACGAGCAGTACTTC. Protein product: CASGLQPRTSPYEQYF. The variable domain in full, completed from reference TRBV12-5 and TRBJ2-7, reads DARVTQTPRHKVTEMGQEVTMRCQPILGHNTVFWYRQTMMQGLELLAYFRNRAPLDDSGMPKDRFSAEMPDATLATLKIQPSEPRDSAVYFCASGLQPRTSPYEQYFGPGTRLTVT.

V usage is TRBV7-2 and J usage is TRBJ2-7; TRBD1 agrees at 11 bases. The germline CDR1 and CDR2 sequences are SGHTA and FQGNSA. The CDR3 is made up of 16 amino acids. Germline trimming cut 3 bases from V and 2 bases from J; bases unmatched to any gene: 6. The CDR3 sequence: CASSFLDRGLPYEQYF. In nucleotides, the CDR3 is TGTGCCAGCAGCTTTCTGGACAGGGGGCTCCCCTACGAGCAGTACTTC. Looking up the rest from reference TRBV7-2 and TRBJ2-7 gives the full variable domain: GAGVSQSPSNKVTEKGKDVELRCDPISGHTALYWYRQSLGQGLEFLIYFQGNSAPDKSGLPSDRFSAERTGGSVSTLTIQRTQQEDSAVYLCASSFLDRGLPYEQYFGPGTRLTVT.

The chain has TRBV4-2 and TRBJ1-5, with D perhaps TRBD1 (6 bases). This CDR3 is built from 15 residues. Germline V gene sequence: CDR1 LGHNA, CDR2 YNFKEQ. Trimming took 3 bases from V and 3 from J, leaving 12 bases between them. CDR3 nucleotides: TGTGCCAGCAGCCAGGTACAGGGAAACAATCAGCCCCAGCATTTT. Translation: CASSQVQGNNQPQHF.

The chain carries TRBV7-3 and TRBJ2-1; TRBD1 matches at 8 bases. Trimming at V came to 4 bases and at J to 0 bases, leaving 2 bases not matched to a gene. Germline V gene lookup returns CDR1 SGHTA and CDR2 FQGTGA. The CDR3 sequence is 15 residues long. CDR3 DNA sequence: TGTGCCAGCAGCTCAACAGGGGGCTCCTACAATGAGCAGTTCTTC. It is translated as CASSSTGGSYNEQFF.

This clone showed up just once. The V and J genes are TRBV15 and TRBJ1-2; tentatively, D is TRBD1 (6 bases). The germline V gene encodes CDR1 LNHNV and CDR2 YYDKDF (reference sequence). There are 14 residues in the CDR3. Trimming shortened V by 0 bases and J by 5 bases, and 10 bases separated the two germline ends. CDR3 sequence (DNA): TGTGCCACCAGCAGAGAAGGCAGGGGATATGGCTACACCTTC. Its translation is CATSREGRGYGYTF.

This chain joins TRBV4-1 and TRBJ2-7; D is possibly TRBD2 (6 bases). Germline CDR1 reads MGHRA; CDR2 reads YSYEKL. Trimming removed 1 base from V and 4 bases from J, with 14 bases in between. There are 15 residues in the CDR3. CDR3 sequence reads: CASSQAGGLVYEQYF. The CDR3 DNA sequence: TGCGCCAGCAGCCAAGCAGGAGGGCTCGTTTACGAGCAGTACTTC.

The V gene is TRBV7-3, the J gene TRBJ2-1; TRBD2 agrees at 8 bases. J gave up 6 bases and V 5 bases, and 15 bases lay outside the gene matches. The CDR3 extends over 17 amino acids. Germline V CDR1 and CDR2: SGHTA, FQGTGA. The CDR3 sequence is CASSPFFGAGGGNEQFF. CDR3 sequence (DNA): TGTGCCAGCAGCCCCTTCTTTGGTGCGGGAGGAGGCAATGAGCAGTTCTTC.

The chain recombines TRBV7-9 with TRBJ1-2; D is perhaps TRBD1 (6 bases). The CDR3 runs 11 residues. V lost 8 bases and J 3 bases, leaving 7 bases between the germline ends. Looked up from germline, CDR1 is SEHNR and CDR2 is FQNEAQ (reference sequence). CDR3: CASRTDYGYTF. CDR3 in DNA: TGTGCCAGCCGGACAGACTATGGCTACACCTTC.

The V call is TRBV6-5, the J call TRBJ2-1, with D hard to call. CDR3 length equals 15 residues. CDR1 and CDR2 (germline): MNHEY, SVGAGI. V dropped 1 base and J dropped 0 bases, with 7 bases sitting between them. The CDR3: CASSYYRGSYNEQFF. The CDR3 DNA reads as TGTGCCAGCAGTTACTACCGCGGCTCCTACAATGAGCAGTTCTTC.

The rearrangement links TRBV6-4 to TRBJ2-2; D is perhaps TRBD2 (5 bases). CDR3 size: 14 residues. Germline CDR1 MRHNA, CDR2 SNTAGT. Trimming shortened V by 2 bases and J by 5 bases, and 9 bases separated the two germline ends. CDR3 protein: CASSDQRETGELFF. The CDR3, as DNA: TGTGCCAGCAGTGACCAGAGGGAGACCGGGGAGCTGTTTTTT.

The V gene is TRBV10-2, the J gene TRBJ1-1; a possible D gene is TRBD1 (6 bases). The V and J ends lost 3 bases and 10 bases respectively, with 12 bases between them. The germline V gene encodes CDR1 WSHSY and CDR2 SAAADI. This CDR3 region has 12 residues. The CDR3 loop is CASSDGGAPAFF. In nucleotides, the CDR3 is TGCGCCAGCAGTGATGGGGGGGCGCCAGCTTTCTTT.